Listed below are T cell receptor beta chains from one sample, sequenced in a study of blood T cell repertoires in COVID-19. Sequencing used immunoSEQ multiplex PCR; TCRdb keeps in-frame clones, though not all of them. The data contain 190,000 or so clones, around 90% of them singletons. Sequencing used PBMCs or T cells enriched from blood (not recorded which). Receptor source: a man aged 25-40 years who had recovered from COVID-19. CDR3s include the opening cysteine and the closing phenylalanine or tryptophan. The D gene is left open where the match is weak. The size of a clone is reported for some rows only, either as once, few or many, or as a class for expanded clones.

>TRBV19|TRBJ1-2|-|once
TGTGCCAGTAGTATTTTCACAGGCAACTATGGCTACACCTTC
CASSIFTGNYGYTF
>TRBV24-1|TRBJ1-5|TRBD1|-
TGTGCCACCAGTGATCCAGACAGGGGTCAGCCCCAGCATTTT
CATSDPDRGQPQHF
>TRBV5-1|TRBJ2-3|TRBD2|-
TGCGCCAGCAGCTTGAAGTTGGGCGGGAGTTTGGATACGCAGTATTTT
CASSLKLGGSLDTQYF
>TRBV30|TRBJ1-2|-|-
TGTGCCTGGAGTGTACCCCTAGAAAGTAACTATGGCTACACCTTC
CAWSVPLESNYGYTF
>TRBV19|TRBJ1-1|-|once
TGTGCCAGTAGTATAGAGCAGGGCAACGTAGCTTTCTTT
CASSIEQGNVAFF
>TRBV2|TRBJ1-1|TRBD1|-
TGTGCCAGCAGTGAAAGGGGGCTATTCACTGAAGCTTTCTTT
CASSERGLFTEAFF
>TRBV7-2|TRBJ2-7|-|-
TGTGCCAGCTCCGAGGGCGGGACTTACCTAGTCGAGCAGTACTTC
CASSEGGTYLVEQYF
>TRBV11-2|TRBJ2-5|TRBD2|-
TGTGCCAGCAGCCTAGCGGGAGGGCCCCAAGAGACCCAGTACTTC
CASSLAGGPQETQYF
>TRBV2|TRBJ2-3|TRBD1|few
TGTGCCAGCAGTGACCGGGACAGGTTCACAGATACGCAGTATTTT
CASSDRDRFTDTQYF
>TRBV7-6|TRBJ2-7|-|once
TGTGCCAGCAGCTTAGGGGGGGGGCGCAGGGACGAGCAGTACTTC
CASSLGGGRRDEQYF
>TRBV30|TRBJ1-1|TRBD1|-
TGTGCCTGGAGTACCGGGACAGGGAGACTGGAAGCTTTCTTT
CAWSTGTGRLEAFF
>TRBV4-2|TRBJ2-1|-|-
TGTGCCAGCAGCCAAGAGGGGCAGGCCCTCAATGAGCAGTTCTTC
CASSQEGQALNEQFF
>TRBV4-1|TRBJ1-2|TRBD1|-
TGCGCCAGCAGCCAACGGACAGGGGCAGCCTATGGCTACACCTTC
CASSQRTGAAYGYTF
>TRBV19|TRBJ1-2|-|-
TGTGCCAGTAGTTTCTACAGAGATGGCTACACCTTC
CASSFYRDGYTF
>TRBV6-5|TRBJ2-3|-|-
TGTGCCAGCTCTCGAGGGCTAAGCACAGATACGCAGTATTTT
CASSRGLSTDTQYF
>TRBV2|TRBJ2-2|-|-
TGTGCCAGCAGGGTCAGGGGTGGCACCGGGGAGCTGTTTTTT
CASRVRGGTGELFF
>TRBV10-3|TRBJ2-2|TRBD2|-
TGTGCCATCACCACGGGGGGGCAGAACACCGGGGAGCTGTTTTTT
CAITTGGQNTGELFF
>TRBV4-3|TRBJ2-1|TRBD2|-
TGCGCCAGCAGCCAAAGCCCACCCCCATTGGGACTAGCGGGAAGTTCTGTCGATGAGCAGTTCTTC
CASSQSPPPLGLAGSSVDEQFF
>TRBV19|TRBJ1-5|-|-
TGTGCCAGTAGTATGCGGGGGGGGCCTCAGCCCCAGCATTTT
CASSMRGGPQPQHF
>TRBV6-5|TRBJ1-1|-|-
TGTGCCAGCAGGTGGGGGGGCCCTTACACTGAAGCTTTCTTT
CASRWGGPYTEAFF
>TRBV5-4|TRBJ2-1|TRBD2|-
TGTGCCAGCAGCTTGGCCCCGGGGGGGAGCTCCTACAATGAGCAGTTCTTC
CASSLAPGGSSYNEQFF
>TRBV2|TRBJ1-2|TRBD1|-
TGTGCCAGCAGTAAAGGACAGGGGGAACGATATGGCTACACCTTC
CASSKGQGERYGYTF
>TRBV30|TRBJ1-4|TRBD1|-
TGTGCCTGGAACCCTCGACAGGGGGCGGCTAATGAAAAACTGTTTTTT
CAWNPRQGAANEKLFF
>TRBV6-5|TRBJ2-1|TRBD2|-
TGTGCCAGCAAGACTAGCGGGAGCTACAATGAGCAGTTCTTC
CASKTSGSYNEQFF
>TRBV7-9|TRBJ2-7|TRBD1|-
TGTGCCAGCAGCCACCTGTCCGGACAGGGATCCTACGAGCAGTACTTC
CASSHLSGQGSYEQYF
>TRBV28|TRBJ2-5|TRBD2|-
TGTGCCAGCAGTTTCGCTAGCGGGAGGCAAATTAAAGAGACCCAGTACTTC
CASSFASGRQIKETQYF
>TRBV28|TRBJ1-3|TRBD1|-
TGTGCCAGCAGACCTACTTTCGGGACAGGTTGGGCCGCCTCTGGAAACACCATATATTTT
CASRPTFGTGWAASGNTIYF
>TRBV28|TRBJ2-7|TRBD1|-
TGTGCCAGCAGTTTAGGGGAGTGGACAGGACCCTCCTACGAGCAGTACTTC
CASSLGEWTGPSYEQYF